This T cell receptor beta chain was sequenced in a study of shared clonotypes between healthy human individuals (dated by TCRdb to about 2020). The study in broad terms: The cohort included three men and two women between 18 and 49 years of age. For each donor, CD4 naive and CD4 memory were each run on three plates, CD8 naive on two plates, and CD8 memory on one plate. To estimate repertoire size and how much clonotype sharing occurs between individuals, the study deeply sequenced the blood TCR repertoires of 4 to 6 healthy adults. Libraries were prepared and TCR repertoires were sequenced by different laboratories using diverse techniques, in order to increase sequencing depth and limit assay-specific biases. Between about 0.8 and 9.5 billion PBMCs per donor were obtained by leukapheresis.

Using the deep immunoSEQ assay, TCR CDR3 regions were amplified from genomic DNA by multiplex PCR. For each cell subset, the extracted genomic DNA was distributed evenly across all wells of several immunoSEQ 96-well plates, and each plate served as one replicate. For sorted subsets, 150 to 200 ng genomic DNA, equal to tens of thousands of T cell genomes, was loaded into each replicate PCR. The purified libraries were quantified using a Qubit 3.0 fluorometer, sized with a Bioanalyzer 2100, and then quantified again using the KAPA Library Quantification kit. Every immunoSEQ 96-well plate was sequenced on a separate single-read 150-cycle Illumina NextSeq 550 flow cell. As for the original processing: The immunoSEQ output contained only junctional sequences without quality scores, so filtering could not match that applied to full-length reads. To assign V/J genes and CDR3, sequences were annotated using PyIR, a Python wrapper for IgBLAST v1.9, with IMGT germline references. Reads were filtered out if the reads had weak V/J assignments (E-value above 1e-6), no CDR3, stop codons, out-of-frame junctions, or ambiguous translated residues. V3J clonotypes were defined as sequences sharing an identical inferred V gene, J gene, and CDR3 amino acid sequence. The percentage overlap between two repertoires was calculated by dividing the number of shared unique clonotypes by the size of the smaller repertoire. RTK rarefaction, the Chao1 estimator, and Recon v2.1 estimates of unobserved clonotypes were used to assess repertoire richness. Generation probabilities for all TCRbeta clonotypes obtained by the gDNA method from a handful of donors were computed using OLGA. TCRdb obtained this table from immuneACCESS and retained in-frame rearrangements with V and J assigned. These tables miss some clones; where compared with another copy, unresolved V genes account for less than half of the shortfall, and the remainder is unexplained. That table is the source of V, J and clone size, and D and trimming were worked out from the DNA. This sample holds 180,000 or so clones; over 85% were observed only once. Of the sample, approximately 0.07% falls within the top ten clones.

Regarding this clone: Its recognized antigen is unknown. No qualities accompany the bases; no much larger clone lies one base away.

Its CDR3 holds 15 amino acids, cysteine through phenylalanine. Just the 45-base CDR3 DNA is kept, in frame starting at base 1. Cut back by 2 bases and 3 bases, the V and J ends lie 14 bases apart. The germline V gene (reference sequence) supplies CDR1 SEHNR and CDR2 FQNEAQ. The donors were healthy, HIV-negative adults who had no recently reported acute infections or vaccinations. Only Caucasian adults living in Nashville, Tennessee, USA were represented among the donors. CD4+ T cells were enriched by magnetic negative selection, after which naive cells were positively selected on CD45RA and the negative fraction was taken as the memory subset. After blood collection by leukapheresis, PBMCs were isolated using Ficoll-Histopaque density gradient centrifugation and then cryopreserved in the vapor phase of liquid nitrogen. Analytical flow cytometry was used to check the purity and quantity of each magnetically sorted T cell population. From each sorted fraction, genomic DNA was isolated and quantified by UV absorbance on a Nanodrop 2000c.

General study outcomes and caveats: Sharing across a few donors was observed for about 5% of naive CD4, over 3% of naive CD8, roughly 2.4% of memory CD4, and roughly 0.4% of memory CD8 clonotypes. Estimated clonotype richness was generally larger for naive than for memory subsets. Sampling was restricted to blood, and TCR repertoires in tissues likely differ from the TCR repertoires found in blood. Pairwise subsampling indicated that sequencing depth was expected to affect the degree of clonotype sharing among donors. Rarefaction of sorted-subset datasets indicated incomplete sequencing despite the large sequencing depth. The small number of donors limited the genetic and exposure-history diversity represented. Compared with non-shared clonotypes, the clonotypes found in all four sorted-subset donors had higher generation probabilities.

This chain joins TRBV7-9 to TRBJ2-7; TRBD1 is possibly the D segment (6 matching bases). The sequence derives from a woman in her 30s in good health. The sample taken for sequencing was naive CD4+ T cells sorted from blood. Interpreted using the paper, the cell subset or site label stands for: CD45RA+ positively selected. The nucleotides read TGTGCCAGCAGCTTAACACAGGGTGATAACTACGAGCAGTACTTC. Translation gives CASSLTQGDNYEQYF.